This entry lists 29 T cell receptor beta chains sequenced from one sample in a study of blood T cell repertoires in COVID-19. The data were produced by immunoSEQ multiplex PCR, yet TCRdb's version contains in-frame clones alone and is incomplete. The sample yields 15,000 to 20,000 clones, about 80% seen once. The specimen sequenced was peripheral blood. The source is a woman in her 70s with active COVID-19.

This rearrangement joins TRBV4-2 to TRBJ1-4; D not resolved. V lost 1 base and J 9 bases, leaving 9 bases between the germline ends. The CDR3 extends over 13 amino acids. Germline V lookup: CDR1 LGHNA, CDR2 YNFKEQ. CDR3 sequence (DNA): TGTGCCAGCAGCCAAGCCCCGGGGAAAAAACTGTTTTTT. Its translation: CASSQAPGKKLFF.

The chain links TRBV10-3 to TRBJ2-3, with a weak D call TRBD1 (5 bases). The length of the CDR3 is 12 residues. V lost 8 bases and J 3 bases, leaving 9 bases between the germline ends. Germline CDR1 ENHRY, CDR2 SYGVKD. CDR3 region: CAIQGQTDTQYF. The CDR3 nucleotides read TGTGCCATCCAGGGTCAAACAGATACGCAGTATTTT.

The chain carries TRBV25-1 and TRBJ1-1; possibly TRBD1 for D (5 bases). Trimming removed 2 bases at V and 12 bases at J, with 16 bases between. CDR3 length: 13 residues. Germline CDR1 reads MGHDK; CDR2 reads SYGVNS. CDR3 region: CASSEAGGFLTFF. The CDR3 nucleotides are TGTGCCAGCAGTGAAGCGGGGGGGTTTTTAACTTTCTTT.

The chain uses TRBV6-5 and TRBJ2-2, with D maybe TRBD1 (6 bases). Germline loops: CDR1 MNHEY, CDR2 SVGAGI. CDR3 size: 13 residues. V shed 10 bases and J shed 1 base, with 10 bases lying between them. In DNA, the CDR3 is TGTGCCACCGGGACAAGGAACACCGGGGAGCTGTTTTTT. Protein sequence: CATGTRNTGELFF.

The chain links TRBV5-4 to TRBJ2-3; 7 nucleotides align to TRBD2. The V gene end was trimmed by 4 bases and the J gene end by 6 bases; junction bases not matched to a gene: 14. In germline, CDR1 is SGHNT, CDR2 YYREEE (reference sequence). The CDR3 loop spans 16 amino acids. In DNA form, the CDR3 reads TGTGCCAGCAGCCCCCCGACTAGCTTGGGGGGGGATACGCAGTATTTT. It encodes CASSPPTSLGGDTQYF.

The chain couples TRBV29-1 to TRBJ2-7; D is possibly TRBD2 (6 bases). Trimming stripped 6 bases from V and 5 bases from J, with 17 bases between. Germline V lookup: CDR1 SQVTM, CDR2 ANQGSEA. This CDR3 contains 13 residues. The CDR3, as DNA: TGCAGCGTCGCTTCCTCCTGGGGGGACGAGCAGTACTTC. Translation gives CSVASSWGDEQYF.

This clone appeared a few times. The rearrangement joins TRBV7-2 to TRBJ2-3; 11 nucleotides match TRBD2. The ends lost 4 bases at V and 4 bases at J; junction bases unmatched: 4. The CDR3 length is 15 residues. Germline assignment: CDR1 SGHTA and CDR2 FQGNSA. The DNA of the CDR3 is TGTGCCAGCAGCTCACTAGCGGGAGCCCCAGATACGCAGTATTTT. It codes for CASSSLAGAPDTQYF. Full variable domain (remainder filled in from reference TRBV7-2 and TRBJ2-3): GAGVSQSPSNKVTEKGKDVELRCDPISGHTALYWYRQSLGQGLEFLIYFQGNSAPDKSGLPSDRFSAERTGGSVSTLTIQRTQQEDSAVYLCASSSLAGAPDTQYFGPGTRLTVL.

The CDR3 DNA reads TGTGCCAGCAGTGCCAAAACCGGGACAGTTAATGCCGGGGAGCTGTTTTTT. It codes for CASSAKTGTVNAGELFF. J is TRBJ2-2 and V is TRBV28, with 7 nucleotides matching TRBD1. Germline-derived CDR1 and CDR2 are MDHEN and SYDVKM. The CDR3 covers 17 residues. V shed 5 bases, J shed 6 bases, and the junction held 15 bases outside the gene matches.

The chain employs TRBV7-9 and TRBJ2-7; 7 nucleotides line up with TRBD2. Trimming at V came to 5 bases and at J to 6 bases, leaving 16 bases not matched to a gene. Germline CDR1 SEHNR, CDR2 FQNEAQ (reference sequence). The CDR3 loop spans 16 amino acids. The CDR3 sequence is CASSRSMLAGAAEQYF. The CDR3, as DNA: TGTGCCAGCAGCCGGTCGATGTTGGCGGGAGCTGCCGAGCAGTACTTC.

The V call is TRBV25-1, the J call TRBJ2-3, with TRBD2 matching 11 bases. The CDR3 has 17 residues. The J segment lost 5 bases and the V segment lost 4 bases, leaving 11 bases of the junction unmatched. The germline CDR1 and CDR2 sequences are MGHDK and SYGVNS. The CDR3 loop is CASSAPKGLAARDTQYF. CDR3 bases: TGTGCCAGCAGTGCACCCAAGGGACTAGCGGCCCGAGATACGCAGTATTTT.

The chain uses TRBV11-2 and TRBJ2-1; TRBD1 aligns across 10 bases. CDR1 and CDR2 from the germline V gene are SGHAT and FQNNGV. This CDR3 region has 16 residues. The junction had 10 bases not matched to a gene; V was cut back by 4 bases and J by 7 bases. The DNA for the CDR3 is TGTGCCAGCAGCTCCGAGGGACAGGGGATCGGGAATGAGCAGTTCTTC. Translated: CASSSEGQGIGNEQFF.

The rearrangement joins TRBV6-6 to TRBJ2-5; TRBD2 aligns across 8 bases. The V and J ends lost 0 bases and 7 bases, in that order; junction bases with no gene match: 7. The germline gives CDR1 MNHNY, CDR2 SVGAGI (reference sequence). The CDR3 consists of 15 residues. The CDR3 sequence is CASSYSREGGGTQYF. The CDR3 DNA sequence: TGTGCCAGCAGTTACTCCCGGGAGGGCGGTGGGACCCAGTACTTC.

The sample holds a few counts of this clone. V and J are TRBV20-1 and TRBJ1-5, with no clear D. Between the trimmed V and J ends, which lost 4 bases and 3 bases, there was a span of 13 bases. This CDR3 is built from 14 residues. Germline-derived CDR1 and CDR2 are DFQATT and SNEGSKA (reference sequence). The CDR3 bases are TGCAGTGCTATTGAGGGAGATATCAATCAGCCCCAGCATTTT. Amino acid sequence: CSAIEGDINQPQHF.

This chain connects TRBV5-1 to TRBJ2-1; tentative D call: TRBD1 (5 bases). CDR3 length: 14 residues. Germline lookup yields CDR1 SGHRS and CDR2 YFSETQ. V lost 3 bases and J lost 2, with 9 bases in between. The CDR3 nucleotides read TGCGCCAGCAGCTCGGAAGGGGCCTACAATGAGCAGTTCTTC. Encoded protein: CASSSEGAYNEQFF.

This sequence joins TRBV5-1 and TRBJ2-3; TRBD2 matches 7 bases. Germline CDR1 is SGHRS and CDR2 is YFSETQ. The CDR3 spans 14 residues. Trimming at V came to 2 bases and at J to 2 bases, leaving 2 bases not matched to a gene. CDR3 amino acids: CASSFGGNTDTQYF. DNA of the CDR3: TGCGCCAGCAGCTTCGGGGGGAACACAGATACGCAGTATTTT.

CDR3 DNA: TGTGCCAGCAGCTTAACGGCAGGGACAGATACGCAGTATTTT. It translates to CASSLTAGTDTQYF. V gene TRBV7-2 combines with J gene TRBJ2-3; a weak D match, TRBD1 (5 bases). Trimming removed 2 bases at V and 3 bases at J, with 9 bases between. The germline V gene encodes CDR1 SGHTA and CDR2 FQGNSA. The CDR3 covers 14 residues.

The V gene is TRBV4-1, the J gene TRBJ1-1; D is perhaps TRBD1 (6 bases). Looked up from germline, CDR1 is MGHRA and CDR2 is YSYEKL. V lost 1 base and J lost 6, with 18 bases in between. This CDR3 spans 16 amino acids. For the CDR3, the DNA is TGCGCCAGCAGCCAAGTAACAGGGTTAGGTTACGCTGAAGCTTTCTTT. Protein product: CASSQVTGLGYAEAFF.

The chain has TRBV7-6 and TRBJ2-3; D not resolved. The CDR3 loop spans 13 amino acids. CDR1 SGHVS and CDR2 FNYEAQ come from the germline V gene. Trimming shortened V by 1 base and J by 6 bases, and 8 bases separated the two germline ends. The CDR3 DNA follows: TGTGCCAGCAGCTTAGAACGGGTCGATACGCAGTATTTT. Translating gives CASSLERVDTQYF.

This CDR3 reads CASSQQGRGLKETQYF. CDR3 nucleotides: TGCGCCAGCAGCCAACAGGGAAGGGGCCTTAAAGAGACCCAGTACTTC. The chain combines TRBV5-1 with TRBJ2-5; perhaps TRBD1 as D (6 bases). Germline V gene sequence: CDR1 SGHRS, CDR2 YFSETQ. Trimming pared 4 bases from V and 3 bases from J, leaving 19 bases between. The CDR3 has 16 residues.

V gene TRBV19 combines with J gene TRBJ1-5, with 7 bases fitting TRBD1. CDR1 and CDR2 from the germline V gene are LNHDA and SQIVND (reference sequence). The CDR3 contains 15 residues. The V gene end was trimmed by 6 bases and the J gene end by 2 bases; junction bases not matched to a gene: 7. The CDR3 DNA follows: TGTGCCAGTAGGGAAGGAGGGGGCGGCAATCAGCCCCAGCATTTT. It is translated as CASREGGGGNQPQHF.

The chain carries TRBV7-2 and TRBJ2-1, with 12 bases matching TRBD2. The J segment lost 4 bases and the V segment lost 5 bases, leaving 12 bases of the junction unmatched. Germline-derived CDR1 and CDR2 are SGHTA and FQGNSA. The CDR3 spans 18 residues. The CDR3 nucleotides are TGTGCCAGCAGCCCCGAGACTAGCGGGAGATCATTTTACAATGAGCAGTTCTTC. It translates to CASSPETSGRSFYNEQFF.

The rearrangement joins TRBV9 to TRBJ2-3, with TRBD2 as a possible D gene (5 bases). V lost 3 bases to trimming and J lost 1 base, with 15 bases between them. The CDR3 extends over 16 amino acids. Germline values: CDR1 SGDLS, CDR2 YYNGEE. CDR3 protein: CASSAGYGAGTDTQYF. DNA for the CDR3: TGTGCCAGCAGCGCCGGCTATGGAGCGGGCACAGATACGCAGTATTTT. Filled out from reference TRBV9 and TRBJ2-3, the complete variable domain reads DSGVTQTPKHLITATGQRVTLRCSPRSGDLSVYWYQQSLDQGLQFLIQYYNGEERAKGNILERFSAQQFPDLHSELNLSSLELGDSALYFCASSAGYGAGTDTQYFGPGTRLTVL.

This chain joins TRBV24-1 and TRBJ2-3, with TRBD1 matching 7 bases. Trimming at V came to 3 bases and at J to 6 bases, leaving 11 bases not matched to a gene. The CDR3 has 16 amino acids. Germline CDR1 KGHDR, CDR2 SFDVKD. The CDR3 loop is CATSDIRGRGQDTQYF. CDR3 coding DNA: TGTGCCACCAGTGATATCAGGGGCCGGGGACAGGATACGCAGTATTTT.

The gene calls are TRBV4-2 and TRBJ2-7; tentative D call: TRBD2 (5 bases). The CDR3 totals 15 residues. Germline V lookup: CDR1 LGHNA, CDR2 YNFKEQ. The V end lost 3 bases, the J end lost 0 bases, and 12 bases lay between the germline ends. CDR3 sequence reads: CASSQQTGDSYEQYF. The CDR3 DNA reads TGTGCCAGCAGCCAGCAGACCGGGGACTCCTACGAGCAGTACTTC.

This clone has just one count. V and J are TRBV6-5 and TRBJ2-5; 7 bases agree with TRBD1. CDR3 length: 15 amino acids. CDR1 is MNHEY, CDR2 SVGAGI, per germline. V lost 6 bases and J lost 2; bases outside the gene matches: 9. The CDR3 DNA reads TGTGCCAGCAGAACCGGACAGGTTAAACAAGAGACCCAGTACTTC. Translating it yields CASRTGQVKQETQYF.

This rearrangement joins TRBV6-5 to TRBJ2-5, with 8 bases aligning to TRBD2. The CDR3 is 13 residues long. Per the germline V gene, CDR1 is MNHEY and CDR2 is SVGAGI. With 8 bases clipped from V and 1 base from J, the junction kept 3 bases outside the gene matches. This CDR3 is CASRRGGQETQYF. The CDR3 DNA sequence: TGTGCCAGCCGTCGGGGGGGCCAAGAGACCCAGTACTTC.

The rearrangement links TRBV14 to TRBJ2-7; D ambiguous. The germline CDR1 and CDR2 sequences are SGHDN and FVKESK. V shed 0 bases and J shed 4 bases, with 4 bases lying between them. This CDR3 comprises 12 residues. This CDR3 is CASSQERYEQYF. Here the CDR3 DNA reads TGTGCCAGCAGCCAAGAACGGTACGAGCAGTACTTC.

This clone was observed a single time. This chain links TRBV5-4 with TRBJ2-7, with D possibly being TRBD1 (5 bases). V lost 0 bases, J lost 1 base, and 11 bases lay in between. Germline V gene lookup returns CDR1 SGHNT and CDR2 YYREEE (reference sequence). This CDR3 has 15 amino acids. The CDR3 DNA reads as TGTGCCAGCAGCTTGGCGGCAGGGATGTCCTACGAGCAGTACTTC. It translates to CASSLAAGMSYEQYF.

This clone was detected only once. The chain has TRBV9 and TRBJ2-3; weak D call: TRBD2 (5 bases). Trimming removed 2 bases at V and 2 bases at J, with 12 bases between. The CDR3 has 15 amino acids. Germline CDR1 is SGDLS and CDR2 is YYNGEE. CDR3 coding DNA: TGTGCCAGCAGCGTCGGGAACCGCCCCACAGATACGCAGTATTTT. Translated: CASSVGNRPTDTQYF.